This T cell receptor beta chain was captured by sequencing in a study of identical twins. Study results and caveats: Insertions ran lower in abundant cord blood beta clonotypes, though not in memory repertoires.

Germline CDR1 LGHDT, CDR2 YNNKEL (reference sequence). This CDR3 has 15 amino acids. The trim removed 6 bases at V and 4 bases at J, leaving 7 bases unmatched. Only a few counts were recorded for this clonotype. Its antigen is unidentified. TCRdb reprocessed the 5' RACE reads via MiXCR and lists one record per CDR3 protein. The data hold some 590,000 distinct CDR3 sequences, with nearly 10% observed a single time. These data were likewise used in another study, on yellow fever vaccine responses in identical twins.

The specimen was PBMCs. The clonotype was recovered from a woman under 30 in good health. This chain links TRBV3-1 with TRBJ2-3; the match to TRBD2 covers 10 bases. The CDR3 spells CASRPTAGGPDTQYF. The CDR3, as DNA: TGTGCCAGCAGGCCGACAGCGGGAGGGCCAGATACGCAGTATTTT.